The 18 T cell receptor beta chains given below trace back to one sample, sequenced in a study of early T cells in non-severe SARS-CoV-2 infection. Each CDR3 protein gets one entry after TCRdb re-called the 5' RACE reads with MiXCR. The sample consists of around 80,000 distinct CDR3 sequences, roughly 13% of them appearing once. Sample: whole blood. Source of these receptors: an adult who was a healthcare worker with PCR-confirmed SARS-CoV-2 infection or an uninfected control (not recorded which).

The chain links TRBV27 to TRBJ2-5; no firm D call. The CDR3 totals 14 residues. V lost 3 bases and J lost 7, with 15 bases in between. CDR1 and CDR2 from the germline V gene are MNHEY and SMNVEV (reference sequence). CDR3 nucleotide sequence: TGTGCCAGCAGTTTGCCCGGACGGCTAGGGACCCAGTACTTC. This encodes CASSLPGRLGTQYF.

This clonotype has ten or more counts. The genes are TRBV19 and TRBJ1-5; no reliable D call. V was cut by 4 bases and J by 1 base, with 5 bases left in between. Germline CDR1 LNHDA, CDR2 SQIVND (reference sequence). The CDR3 consists of 13 residues. This chain's CDR3 is CASSTASNQPQHF. DNA of the CDR3: TGTGCCAGTAGTACCGCCAGCAATCAGCCCCAGCATTTT.

This chain joins TRBV20-1 and TRBJ1-1; D remains unclear. CDR1 is DFQATT, CDR2 SNEGSKA, per germline (reference sequence). The CDR3 sequence is 13 residues long. Trimming took off 2 bases at V and 3 bases at J, with 10 bases between the two ends. Here the CDR3 reads CSARWNSDTEAFF. In DNA form, the CDR3 reads TGCAGTGCTAGATGGAACTCTGACACTGAAGCTTTCTTT.

This clonotype was recorded a few times. V gene TRBV6-2 or TRBV6-3 combines with J gene TRBJ2-7; the match to TRBD2 covers 9 bases. With 5 bases clipped from V and 0 bases from J, the junction kept 11 bases outside the gene matches. The germline gives CDR1 MNHEY, CDR2 SVGEGT. The CDR3 sequence is 17 residues long. The CDR3 here is CASSPAGGGSSSYEQYF. CDR3 nucleotides: TGTGCCAGCAGTCCGGCGGGGGGGGGAAGCAGCTCCTACGAGCAGTACTTC.

This chain joins TRBV29-1 and TRBJ1-1; 7 bases are a match to TRBD1. This CDR3 is 12 amino acids long. Trimming removed 7 bases from V and 6 bases from J; junction bases left unmatched: 8. The germline V gene encodes CDR1 SQVTM and CDR2 ANQGSEA. CDR3 amino acids: CSADRVVAEAFF. CDR3 in DNA: TGCAGCGCCGACAGGGTTGTGGCTGAAGCTTTCTTT.

The sample holds a few counts of this clonotype. The chain joins TRBV10-3 to TRBJ2-1; D is perhaps TRBD1 (6 bases). The CDR3 spans 16 residues. V was shortened by 4 bases and J by 1 base, with 14 bases between the two germline ends. Looked up from germline, CDR1 is ENHRY and CDR2 is SYGVKD. This chain's CDR3 is CAISGGTGISYNEQFF. CDR3 in DNA: TGTGCCATCAGTGGAGGAACAGGGATTTCCTACAATGAGCAGTTCTTC.

In this sample, this clonotype turned up many times. V gene TRBV28 combines with J gene TRBJ1-5, with TRBD1 matching 7 bases. The CDR3 is 16 residues long. With 7 bases clipped from V and 4 bases from J, the junction kept 13 bases outside the gene matches. CDR1 and CDR2 from the germline V gene are MDHEN and SYDVKM. CDR3 region: CASTPRGRGTNQPQHF. CDR3 bases: TGTGCCAGCACCCCCCGGGGCAGGGGGACGAATCAGCCCCAGCATTTT.

This clonotype was counted a few times. This chain joins TRBV19 and TRBJ1-5, with no clear D. This CDR3 is built from 15 residues. Trimming cost V 3 bases and J 1 base, with 10 bases left between them. The germline V gene encodes CDR1 LNHDA and CDR2 SQIVND (reference sequence). The CDR3 sequence is CASSMIDGSNQPQHF. CDR3 nucleotides: TGTGCCAGTAGTATGATCGACGGGAGCAATCAGCCCCAGCATTTT.

This clonotype occurred many times. The CDR3 loop is CASSEQGGYGYTF. CDR3 sequence (DNA): TGTGCCAGCAGTGAACAGGGGGGCTATGGCTACACCTTC. The genes are TRBV25-1 and TRBJ1-2; 7 nucleotides match TRBD1. This CDR3 has 13 amino acids. With 2 bases clipped from V and 4 bases from J, the junction kept 1 base outside the gene matches. CDR1 and CDR2 from the germline V gene are MGHDK and SYGVNS.

This clonotype has ten or more counts. One end of the junction is discordant with germline, which a read error may explain. This rearrangement joins TRBV27 to TRBJ2-3; maybe TRBD2 (6 bases). This CDR3 spans 15 amino acids. The germline V gene has CDR1 MNHEY and CDR2 SMNVEV (reference sequence). Here the CDR3 reads CASSLWGTSTDTQYF. The CDR3 nucleotides read TGTGCCAGCAGCTTATGGGGGACTAGCACAGATACGCAGTATTTT.

This clonotype occurred a few times. V gene TRBV12-3 or TRBV12-4 combines with J gene TRBJ1-2; unclear D gene. The CDR3 extends over 13 amino acids. The V and J ends lost 3 bases and 2 bases respectively, with 7 bases between them. CDR3 sequence (DNA): TGTGCCAGCAGTTTCCCTGGGAACTATGGCTACACCTTC. Residues: CASSFPGNYGYTF.

This clonotype was detected ten times or more. The rearrangement joins TRBV5-1 to TRBJ2-7; the match to TRBD1 covers 9 bases. CDR3 length equals 15 residues. The junction had 4 bases not matched to a gene; V was cut back by 0 bases and J by 3 bases. Germline V gives CDR1 SGHRS, CDR2 YFSETQ. Here the CDR3 DNA reads TGCGCCAGCAGCTTGGAACGGACAGGGGACTACGAGCAGTACTTC. Its translation: CASSLERTGDYEQYF.

This clonotype has just a few counts. This chain connects TRBV4-1 to TRBJ2-3; 13 positions agree with TRBD2. Germline V CDR1 and CDR2: MGHRA, YSYEKL. The junction had 6 bases not matched to a gene; V was cut back by 4 bases and J by 5 bases. The CDR3 is made up of 16 amino acids. The CDR3 coding sequence is TGCGCCAGCAGCCCGGGACTAGCGGGGTATCGAGATACGCAGTATTTT. Residues: CASSPGLAGYRDTQYF.

This clonotype was found many times. This chain links TRBV19 with TRBJ2-2; D might be TRBD1 (5 bases). Looked up from germline, CDR1 is LNHDA and CDR2 is SQIVND (reference sequence). Trimming took off 4 bases at V and 0 bases at J, with 9 bases between the two ends. The CDR3 covers 15 residues. DNA of the CDR3: TGTGCCAGTAGTAGTGACAGTTCGAACACCGGGGAGCTGTTTTTT. This gives the protein CASSSDSSNTGELFF.

Concerning this clonotype itself: The junction shows a germline mismatch at one end, possibly a read error. The chain uses TRBV5-1 and TRBJ1-2, with TRBD1 as a possible D gene (5 bases). The CDR3 runs to 15 residues. Germline lookup yields CDR1 SGHRS and CDR2 YFSETQ. CDR3 residues: CVSSLAGAQSGGYTF. Here the CDR3 DNA reads TGCGTCAGCAGCTTGGCCGGGGCTCAGTCGGGAGGCTACACCTTC.

The V call is TRBV5-5, the J call TRBJ2-3; TRBD1 might be the D (5 bases). CDR1 and CDR2 (germline): SGHKS, YYEKEE (reference sequence). The CDR3 has 15 amino acids. The V and J ends lost 1 base and 4 bases respectively, with 13 bases between them. CDR3 amino acids: CASSLFSRVADTQYF. CDR3 sequence (DNA): TGTGCCAGCAGCTTGTTCTCCAGGGTGGCAGATACGCAGTATTTT.

The table lists this clonotype with a few counts. This chain connects TRBV11-2 to TRBJ1-1; 10 bases match TRBD1. CDR1 is SGHAT, CDR2 FQNNGV, per germline. The CDR3 contains 14 residues. With V trimmed by 5 bases and J by 6 bases, 6 bases remained unmatched. Written as DNA, the CDR3 is TGTGCCAGCAGCCGCCGGGACAGGGGATCTGAAGCTTTCTTT. This sequence encodes CASSRRDRGSEAFF.

This clonotype came up many times. V gene TRBV28 combines with J gene TRBJ2-7; possible D gene TRBD2, 6 bases. This CDR3 is built from 14 residues. Trimming left V 5 bases short and J 0 bases short, with 11 bases between. Looked up from germline, CDR1 is MDHEN and CDR2 is SYDVKM. CDR3 sequence reads: CASSGTLLSYEQYF. As DNA, the CDR3 is TGTGCCAGCAGTGGGACTCTACTCTCCTACGAGCAGTACTTC.